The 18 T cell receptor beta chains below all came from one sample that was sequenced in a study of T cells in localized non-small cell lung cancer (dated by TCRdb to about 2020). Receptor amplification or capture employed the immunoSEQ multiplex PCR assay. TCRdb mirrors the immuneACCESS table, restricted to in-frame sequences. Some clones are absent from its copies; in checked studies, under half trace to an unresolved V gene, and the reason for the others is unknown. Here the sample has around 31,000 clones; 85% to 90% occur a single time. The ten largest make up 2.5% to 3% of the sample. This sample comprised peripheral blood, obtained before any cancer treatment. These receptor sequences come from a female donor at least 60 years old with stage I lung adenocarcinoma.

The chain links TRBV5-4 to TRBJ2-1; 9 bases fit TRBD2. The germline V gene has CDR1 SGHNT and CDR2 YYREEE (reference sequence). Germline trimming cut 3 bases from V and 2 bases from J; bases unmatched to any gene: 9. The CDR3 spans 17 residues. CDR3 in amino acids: CASSSRGAGGPYNEQFF. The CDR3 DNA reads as TGTGCCAGCAGCTCCCGAGGAGCGGGAGGTCCCTACAATGAGCAGTTCTTC.

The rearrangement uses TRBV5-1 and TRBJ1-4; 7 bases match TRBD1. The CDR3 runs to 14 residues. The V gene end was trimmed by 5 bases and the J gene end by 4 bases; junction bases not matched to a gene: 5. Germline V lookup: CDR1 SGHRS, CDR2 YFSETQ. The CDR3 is CASRFGTVNEKLFF. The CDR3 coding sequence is TGCGCCAGCAGATTTGGGACAGTTAATGAAAAACTGTTTTTT.

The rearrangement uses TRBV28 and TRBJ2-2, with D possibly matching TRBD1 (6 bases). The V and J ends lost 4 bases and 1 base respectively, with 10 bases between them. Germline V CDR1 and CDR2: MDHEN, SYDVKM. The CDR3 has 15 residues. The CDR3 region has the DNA TGTGCCAGCAGTTCGGGACATCTGAACACCGGGGAGCTGTTTTTT. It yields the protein CASSSGHLNTGELFF.

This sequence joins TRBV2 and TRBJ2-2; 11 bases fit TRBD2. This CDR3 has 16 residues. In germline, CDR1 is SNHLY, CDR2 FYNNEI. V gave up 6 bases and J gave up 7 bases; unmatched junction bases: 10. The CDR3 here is CASRTTSGGLGGELFF. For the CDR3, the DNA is TGTGCCAGCAGGACAACTAGCGGGGGATTGGGCGGGGAGCTGTTTTTT. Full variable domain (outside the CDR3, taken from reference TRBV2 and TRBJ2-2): EPEVTQTPSHQVTQMGQEVILRCVPISNHLYFYWYRQILGQKVEFLVSFYNNEISEKSEIFDDQFSVERPDGSNFTLKIRSTKLEDSAMYFCASRTTSGGLGGELFFGEGSRLTVL.

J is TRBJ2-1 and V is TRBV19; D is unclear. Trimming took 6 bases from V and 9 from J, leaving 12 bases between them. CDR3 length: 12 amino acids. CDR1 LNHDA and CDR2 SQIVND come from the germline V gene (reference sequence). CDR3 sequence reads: CASSASGAEQFF. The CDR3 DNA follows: TGTGCCAGTAGCGCCTCAGGTGCTGAGCAGTTCTTC.

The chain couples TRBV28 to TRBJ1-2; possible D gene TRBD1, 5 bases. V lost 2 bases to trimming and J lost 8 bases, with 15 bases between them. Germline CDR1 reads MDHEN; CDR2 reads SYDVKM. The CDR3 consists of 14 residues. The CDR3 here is CASSLQGSQAGYTF. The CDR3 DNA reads TGTGCCAGCAGTTTACAGGGCTCTCAGGCAGGCTACACCTTC.

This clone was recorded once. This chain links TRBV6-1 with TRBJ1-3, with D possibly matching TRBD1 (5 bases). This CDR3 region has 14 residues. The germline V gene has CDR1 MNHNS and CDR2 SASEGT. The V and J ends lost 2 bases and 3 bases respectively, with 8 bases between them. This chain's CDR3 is CASSERGFGNTIYF. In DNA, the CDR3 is TGTGCCAGCAGTGAAAGGGGATTTGGAAACACCATATATTTT.

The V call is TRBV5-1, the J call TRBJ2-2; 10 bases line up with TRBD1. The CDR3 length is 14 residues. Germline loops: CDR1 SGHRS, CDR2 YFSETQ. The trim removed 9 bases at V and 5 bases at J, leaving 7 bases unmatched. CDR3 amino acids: CATNRDRGTGELFF. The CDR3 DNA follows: TGCGCCACCAACCGGGACAGGGGAACCGGGGAGCTGTTTTTT.

The CDR3: CSVHKEYGYTF. CDR3 DNA sequence: TGCAGCGTTCACAAGGAGTACGGCTACACCTTC. The chain employs TRBV29-1 and TRBJ1-2; D uncertain. The CDR3 has 11 amino acids. Germline lookup yields CDR1 SQVTM and CDR2 ANQGSEA. V dropped 5 bases and J dropped 8 bases, with 12 bases sitting between them.

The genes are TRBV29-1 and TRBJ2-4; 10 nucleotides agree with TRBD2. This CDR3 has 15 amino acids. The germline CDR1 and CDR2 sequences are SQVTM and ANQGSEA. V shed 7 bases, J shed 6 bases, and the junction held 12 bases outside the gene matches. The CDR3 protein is CSASGVAGGANIQYF. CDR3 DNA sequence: TGCAGCGCATCCGGAGTAGCGGGAGGAGCAAACATTCAGTACTTC.

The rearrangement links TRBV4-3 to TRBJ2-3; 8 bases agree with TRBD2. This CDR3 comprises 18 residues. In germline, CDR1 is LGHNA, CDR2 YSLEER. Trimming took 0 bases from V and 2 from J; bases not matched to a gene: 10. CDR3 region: CASSQDMGLVLNTDTQYF. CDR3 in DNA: TGCGCCAGCAGCCAAGATATGGGACTAGTACTCAACACAGATACGCAGTATTTT.

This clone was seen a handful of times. CDR3 DNA: TGTGCCAGCAGCTTAGCGGGGAGCTCCTACAATGAGCAGTTCTTC. Translating it yields CASSLAGSSYNEQFF. The chain recombines TRBV7-7 with TRBJ2-1, with a possible D match to TRBD2 (5 bases). Trimming took 0 bases from V and 0 from J, leaving 6 bases between them. This CDR3 contains 15 residues. CDR1 is SSHAT, CDR2 FNYEAQ, per germline (reference sequence).

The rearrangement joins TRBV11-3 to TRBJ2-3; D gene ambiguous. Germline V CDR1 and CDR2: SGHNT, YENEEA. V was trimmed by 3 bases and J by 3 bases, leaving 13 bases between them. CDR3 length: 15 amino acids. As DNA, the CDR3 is TGTGCCAGCAGCTTGGCCCCGGGCCTTACAGATACGCAGTATTTT. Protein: CASSLAPGLTDTQYF. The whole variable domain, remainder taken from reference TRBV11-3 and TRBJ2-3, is EAGVVQSPRYKIIEKKQPVAFWCNPISGHNTLYWYLQNLGQGPELLIRYENEEAVDDSQLPKDRFSAERLKGVDSTLKIQPAELGDSAVYLCASSLAPGLTDTQYFGPGTRLTVL.

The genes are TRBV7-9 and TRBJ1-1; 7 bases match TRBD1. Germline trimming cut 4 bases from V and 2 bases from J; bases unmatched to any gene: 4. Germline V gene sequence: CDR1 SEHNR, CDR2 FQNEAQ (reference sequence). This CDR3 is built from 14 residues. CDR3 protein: CASSWTGLNTEAFF. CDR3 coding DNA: TGTGCCAGCAGCTGGACAGGTCTAAACACTGAAGCTTTCTTT. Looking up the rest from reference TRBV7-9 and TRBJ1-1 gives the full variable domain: DTGVSQNPRHKITKRGQNVTFRCDPISEHNRLYWYRQTLGQGPEFLTYFQNEAQLEKSRLLSDRFSAERPKGSFSTLEIQRTEQGDSAMYLCASSWTGLNTEAFFGQGTRLTVV.

The CDR3 here is CASSLSGLAGNEQFF. The CDR3 nucleotides read TGTGCCAGCAGTTTATCGGGACTAGCGGGAAATGAGCAGTTCTTC. This chain links TRBV28 with TRBJ2-1; 13 nucleotides match TRBD2. Germline V gives CDR1 MDHEN, CDR2 SYDVKM. The CDR3 length is 15 residues. The J segment lost 7 bases and the V segment lost 1 base, leaving 1 base of the junction unmatched.

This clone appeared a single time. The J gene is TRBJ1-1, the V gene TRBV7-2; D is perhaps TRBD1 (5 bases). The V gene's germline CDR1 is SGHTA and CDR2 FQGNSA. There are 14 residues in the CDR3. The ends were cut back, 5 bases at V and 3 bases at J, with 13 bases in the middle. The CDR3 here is CASSVQGRDTEAFF. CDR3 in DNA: TGTGCCAGCAGCGTCCAGGGTAGGGACACTGAAGCTTTCTTT.

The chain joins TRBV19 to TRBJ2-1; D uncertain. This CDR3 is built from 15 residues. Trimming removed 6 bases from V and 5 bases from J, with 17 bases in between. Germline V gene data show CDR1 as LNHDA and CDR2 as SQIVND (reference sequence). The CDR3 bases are TGTGCCAGTAGCCCTGTGAGTTCCGGAAACAATGAGCAGTTCTTC. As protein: CASSPVSSGNNEQFF.

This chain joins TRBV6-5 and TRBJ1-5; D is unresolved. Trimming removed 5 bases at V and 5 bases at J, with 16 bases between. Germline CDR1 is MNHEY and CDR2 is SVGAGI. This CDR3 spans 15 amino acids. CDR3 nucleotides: TGTGCCAGCAGTCCTCGGCAGGCTCGCTATCAGCCCCAGCATTTT. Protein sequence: CASSPRQARYQPQHF.